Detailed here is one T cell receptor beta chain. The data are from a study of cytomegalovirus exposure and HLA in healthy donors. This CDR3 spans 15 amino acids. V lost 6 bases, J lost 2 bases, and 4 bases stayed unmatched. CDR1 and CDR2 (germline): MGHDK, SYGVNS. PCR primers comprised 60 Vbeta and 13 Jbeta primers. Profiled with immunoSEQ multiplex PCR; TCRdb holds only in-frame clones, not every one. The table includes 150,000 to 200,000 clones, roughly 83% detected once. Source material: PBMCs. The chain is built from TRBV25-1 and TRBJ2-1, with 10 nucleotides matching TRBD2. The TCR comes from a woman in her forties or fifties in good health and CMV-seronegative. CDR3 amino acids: CASSPGLAAYNEQFF. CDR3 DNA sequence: TGTGCCAGCAGCCCAGGACTAGCGGCCTACAATGAGCAGTTCTTC.